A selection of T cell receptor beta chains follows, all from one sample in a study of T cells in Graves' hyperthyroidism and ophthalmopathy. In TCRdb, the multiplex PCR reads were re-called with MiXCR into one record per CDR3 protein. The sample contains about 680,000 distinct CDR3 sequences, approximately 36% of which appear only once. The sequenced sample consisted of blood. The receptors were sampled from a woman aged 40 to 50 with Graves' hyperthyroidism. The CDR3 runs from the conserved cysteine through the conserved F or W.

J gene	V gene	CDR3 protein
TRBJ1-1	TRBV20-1	CSARRGGLLGGAEAFF
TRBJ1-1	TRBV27	CASRPSNMNTEAFF
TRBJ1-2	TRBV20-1	CSAHKANYGYTF
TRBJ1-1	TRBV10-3	CAISLPNRGSTEAFF
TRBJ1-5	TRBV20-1	CSAPRQGRGQPQHF
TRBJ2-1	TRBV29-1	CVGQGAQGEQFF
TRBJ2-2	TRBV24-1	CATSDFGTPNTGELFF
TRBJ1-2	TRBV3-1	CASSQDQVANYGYTF
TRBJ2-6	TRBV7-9	CASSLPRGRLGVLTF
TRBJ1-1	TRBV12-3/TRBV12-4	CASSLLGPLLTEAFF
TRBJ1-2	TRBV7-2	CASSFQSSGYTF
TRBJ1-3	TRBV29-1	CSVRASGNTIYF
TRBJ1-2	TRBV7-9	CASSSTAGTAESYTF
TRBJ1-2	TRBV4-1	CASSQSGHNYGYTF
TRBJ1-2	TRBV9	CASTIRRYPYGYTF
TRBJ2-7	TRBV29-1	CSARVGIGNEQYF